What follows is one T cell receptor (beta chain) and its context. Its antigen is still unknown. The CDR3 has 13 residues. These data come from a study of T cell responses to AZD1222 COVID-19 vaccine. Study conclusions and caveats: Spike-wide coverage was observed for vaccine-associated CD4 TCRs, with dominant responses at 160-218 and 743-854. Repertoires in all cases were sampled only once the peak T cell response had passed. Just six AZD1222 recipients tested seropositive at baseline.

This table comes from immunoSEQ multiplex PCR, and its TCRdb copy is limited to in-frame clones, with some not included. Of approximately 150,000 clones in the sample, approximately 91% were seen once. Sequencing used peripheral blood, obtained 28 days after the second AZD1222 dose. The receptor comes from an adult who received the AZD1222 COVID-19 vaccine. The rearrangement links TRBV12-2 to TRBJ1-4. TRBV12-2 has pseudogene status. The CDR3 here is CASRLAKKVGKFF. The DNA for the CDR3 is TGTGCAAGTCGCTTAGCTAAGAAAGTCGGTAAGTTTTTT.